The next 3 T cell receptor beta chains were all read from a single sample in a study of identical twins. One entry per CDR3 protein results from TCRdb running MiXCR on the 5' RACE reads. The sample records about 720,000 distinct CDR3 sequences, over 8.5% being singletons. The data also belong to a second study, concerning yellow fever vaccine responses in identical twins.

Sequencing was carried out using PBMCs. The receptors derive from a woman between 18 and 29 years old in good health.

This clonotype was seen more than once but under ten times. CDR3 loop: CASSVEGAQPQHF. CDR3 sequence (DNA): TGTGCCAGCAGCGTAGAGGGTGCTCAGCCCCAGCATTTT. The V and J genes are TRBV9 and TRBJ1-5; no clear D. Trimming left V 0 bases short and J 6 bases short, with 7 bases between. CDR3 length: 13 residues. CDR1 and CDR2 (germline): SGDLS, YYNGEE. Supplemented by reference TRBV9 and TRBJ1-5, the full variable domain reads DSGVTQTPKHLITATGQRVTLRCSPRSGDLSVYWYQQSLDQGLQFLIQYYNGEERAKGNILERFSAQQFPDLHSELNLSSLELGDSALYFCASSVEGAQPQHFGDGTRLSIL.

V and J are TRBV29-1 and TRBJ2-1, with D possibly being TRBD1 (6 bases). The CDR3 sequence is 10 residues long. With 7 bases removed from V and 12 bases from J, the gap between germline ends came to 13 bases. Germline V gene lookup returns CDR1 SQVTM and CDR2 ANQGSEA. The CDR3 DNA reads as TGCAGCGCTGCGGAACAGGGGCAGTTCTTC. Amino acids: CSAAEQGQFF.

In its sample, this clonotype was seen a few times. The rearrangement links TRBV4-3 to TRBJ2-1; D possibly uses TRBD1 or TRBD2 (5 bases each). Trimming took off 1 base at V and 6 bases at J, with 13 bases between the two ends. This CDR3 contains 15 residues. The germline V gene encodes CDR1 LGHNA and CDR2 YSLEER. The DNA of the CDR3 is TGCGCCAGCAGCCAAGTCCAGGATGGGGGCAATGAGCAGTTCTTC. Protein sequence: CASSQVQDGGNEQFF.